This T cell receptor (beta chain) was identified during a study of blood T cell repertoires in COVID-19. Per the study methods: Estimation of nucleated cell counts was performed using reference gene primer amplification. Method: immunoSEQ multiplex PCR; TCRdb's copy keeps in-frame clones and lacks some. That table gives V, J and clone size, and the DNA gave D and trimming. The sample records roughly 400,000 clones, roughly 88% being singletons. CDR3 size: 14 residues. Trimming took 7 bases from V and 9 from J, leaving 18 bases between them. CDR1 is MDHEN, CDR2 SYDVKM, per germline. This TCR was sampled from a woman aged 18-29 years who had been exposed to COVID-19. This chain uses TRBV28 with TRBJ2-2, with D perhaps matching TRBD2 (6 bases). The sequenced material came from PBMCs or T cells enriched from blood (not recorded which). The CDR3 nucleotides read TGTGCCAGCACCCCGGGAGTAACACGGCGGGAGCTGTTTTTT. It yields the protein CASTPGVTRRELFF. Full variable domain (missing parts from reference TRBV28 and TRBJ2-2): DVKVTQSSRYLVKRTGEKVFLECVQDMDHENMFWYRQDPGLGLRLIYFSYDVKMKEKGDIPEGYSVSREKKERFSLILESASTNQTSMYLCASTPGVTRRELFFGEGSRLTVL.